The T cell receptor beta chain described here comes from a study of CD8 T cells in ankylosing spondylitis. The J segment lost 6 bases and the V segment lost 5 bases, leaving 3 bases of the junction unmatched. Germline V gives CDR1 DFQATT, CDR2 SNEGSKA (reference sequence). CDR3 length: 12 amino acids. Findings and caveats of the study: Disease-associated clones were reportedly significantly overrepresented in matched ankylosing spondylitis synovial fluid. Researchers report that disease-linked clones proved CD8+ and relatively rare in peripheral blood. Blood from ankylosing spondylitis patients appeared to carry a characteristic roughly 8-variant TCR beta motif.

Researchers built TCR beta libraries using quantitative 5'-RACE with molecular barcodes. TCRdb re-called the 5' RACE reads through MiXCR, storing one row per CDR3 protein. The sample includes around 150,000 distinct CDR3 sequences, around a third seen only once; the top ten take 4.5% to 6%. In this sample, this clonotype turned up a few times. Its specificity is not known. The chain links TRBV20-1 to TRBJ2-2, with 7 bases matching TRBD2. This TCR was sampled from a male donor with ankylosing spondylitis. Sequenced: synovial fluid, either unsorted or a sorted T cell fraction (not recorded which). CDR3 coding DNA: TGCAGTGCTGGGGGGGGATCCGGGGAGCTGTTTTTT. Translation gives CSAGGGSGELFF.